Following are 18 T cell receptor beta chains from one sample sequenced in a study of T cell changes during pregnancy in multiple sclerosis. Some clones are missing from TCRdb's copy, which holds only in-frame ones; the method was immunoSEQ multiplex PCR. This table holds 35,000 to 45,000 clones, about 88% found once. The sequences come from CD8+ T cells from peripheral blood mononuclear cells, collected in the first trimester of pregnancy. The source is a female donor with multiple sclerosis, enrolled in a pregnancy study.

This clone was observed a single time. CDR3 residues: CTTYYLRGKNTEAFF. CDR3 DNA sequence: TGTACCACCTACTACCTCAGGGGCAAGAACACTGAAGCTTTCTTT. The J gene is TRBJ1-1, the V gene TRBV6-5; TRBD1 might be the D (6 bases). Looked up from germline, CDR1 is MNHEY and CDR2 is SVGAGI. The CDR3 sequence is 15 residues long.

This rearrangement joins TRBV7-2 to TRBJ2-3, with 8 bases that match TRBD2. V trimming: 5 bases; J trimming: 2 bases; junction bases outside the gene matches: 12. Germline assignment: CDR1 SGHTA and CDR2 FQGNSA. This CDR3 region has 17 residues. CDR3 coding DNA: TGTGCCAGCAGCCCCCGAGAGAGCGGGGGTCCCACAGATACGCAGTATTTT. This sequence encodes CASSPRESGGPTDTQYF.

The chain is built from TRBV10-1 and TRBJ1-2, with TRBD1 matching 8 bases. V shed 8 bases and J 8 bases; nucleotides not matched to a gene: 7. Germline V gene lookup returns CDR1 WNHNN and CDR2 SYGVQD (reference sequence). The CDR3 has 12 amino acids. The CDR3, as DNA: TGCGCCAGCGCAACAGGGGGTCAAGGCTACACCTTC. It encodes CASATGGQGYTF.

The rearrangement uses TRBV4-1 and TRBJ1-1, with unresolved D. The CDR3 contains 16 residues. Germline CDR1 is MGHRA and CDR2 is YSYEKL. Trimming took 0 bases from V and 7 from J, leaving 18 bases between them. For the CDR3, the DNA is TGCGCCAGCAGCCAAGATCGAGGGCTTGGGAACGGTGAAGCTTTCTTT. Translated, it gives CASSQDRGLGNGEAFF.

This sequence joins TRBV15 and TRBJ2-2, with a possible D match to TRBD2 (6 bases). Germline V gene data show CDR1 as LNHNV and CDR2 as YYDKDF (reference sequence). Trimming took off 6 bases at V and 7 bases at J, with 9 bases between the two ends. The CDR3 runs 12 residues. The CDR3 loop reads CATSPAGGELFF. Here the CDR3 DNA reads TGTGCCACCAGTCCAGCGGGCGGGGAGCTGTTTTTT.

The V call is TRBV4-3, the J call TRBJ2-3; TRBD2 matches at 7 bases. CDR1 LGHNA and CDR2 YSLEER come from the germline V gene. The trim removed 0 bases at V and 2 bases at J, leaving 17 bases unmatched. CDR3 length: 20 residues. The CDR3, as DNA: TGCGCCAGCAGCCAAGATGCGGTCCCCGACTGGCGGGGGAACACAGATACGCAGTATTTT. This codes for CASSQDAVPDWRGNTDTQYF.

In this sample, this clone turned up once. The rearrangement joins TRBV19 to TRBJ2-6; maybe TRBD2 (5 bases). CDR1 LNHDA and CDR2 SQIVND come from the germline V gene (reference sequence). The CDR3 contains 16 residues. V was trimmed by 8 bases and J by 3 bases, leaving 17 bases between them. CDR3 sequence reads: CASFPGRADGANVLTF. Here the CDR3 DNA reads TGTGCCAGTTTCCCTGGCAGAGCGGATGGGGCCAACGTCCTGACTTTC.

The chain recombines TRBV5-8 with TRBJ1-1; maybe TRBD1 (6 bases). The CDR3 extends over 13 amino acids. The V gene lost 2 bases and the J gene lost 6 bases, with 11 bases spanning the gap. Germline CDR1 is SGHTS and CDR2 is YDEGEE. CDR3 region: CASSLGGGPEAFF. In DNA, the CDR3 is TGTGCCAGCAGCTTAGGGGGGGGTCCTGAAGCTTTCTTT. Complete variable domain (other parts from reference TRBV5-8 and TRBJ1-1): EAGVTQSPTHLIKTRGQQATLRCSPISGHTSVYWYQQALGLGLQFLLWYDEGEERNRGNFPPRFSGRQFPNYSSELNVNALELEDSALYLCASSLGGGPEAFFGQGTRLTVV.

Within the sample, this clone is medium-sized. This chain uses TRBV6-1 with TRBJ2-7, with D perhaps matching TRBD2 (7 bases). The CDR3 length is 15 residues. CDR1 is MNHNS and CDR2 is SASEGT in the germline V gene. Trimming removed 1 base at V and 2 bases at J, with 12 bases between. The CDR3 reads CASSEDGGGPYEQYF. Here the CDR3 DNA reads TGTGCCAGCAGTGAAGATGGGGGGGGGCCCTACGAGCAGTACTTC.

Details on this clone: Other DNA variants within this sample encode the same CDR3. The chain combines TRBV5-6 with TRBJ1-2; 9 positions agree with TRBD1. The CDR3 spans 15 residues. Germline CDR1 reads SGHDT; CDR2 reads YYEEEE. J gave up 3 bases and V 2 bases, and 5 bases lay outside the gene matches. CDR3 sequence: CASSFTGGDYYGYTF. CDR3 nucleotides: TGTGCCAGCAGCTTTACAGGGGGCGATTACTATGGCTACACCTTC. The variable domain in full, with the rest retrieved from reference TRBV5-6 and TRBJ1-2, is DAGVTQSPTHLIKTRGQQVTLRCSPKSGHDTVSWYQQALGQGPQFIFQYYEEEERQRGNFPDRFSGHQFPNYSSELNVNALLLGDSALYLCASSFTGGDYYGYTFGSGTRLTVV.

This clone was counted between two and nine times. The same CDR3 is also encoded by other DNA sequences in this sample. The gene calls are TRBV6-4 and TRBJ2-2; TRBD1 agrees at 7 bases. The CDR3 is 15 residues long. Germline trimming cut 2 bases from V and 0 bases from J; bases unmatched to any gene: 0. Germline V gene sequence: CDR1 MRHNA, CDR2 SNTAGT. CDR3 sequence: CASSDGTANTGELFF. The CDR3 nucleotides read TGTGCCAGCAGTGACGGGACAGCGAACACCGGGGAGCTGTTTTTT.

The V call is TRBV15, the J call TRBJ2-7; a weak D match, TRBD2 (6 bases). Trimming stripped 3 bases from V and 3 bases from J, with 18 bases between. Germline CDR1 reads LNHNV; CDR2 reads YYDKDF (reference sequence). This CDR3 contains 16 residues. DNA of the CDR3: TGTGCCACCAGCAGTGAGGGCCAGGAGGGGAACTACGAGCAGTACTTC. Protein product: CATSSEGQEGNYEQYF.

J is TRBJ2-2 and V is TRBV7-3, with a weak D call TRBD1 (6 bases). With 5 bases removed from V and 6 bases from J, the gap between germline ends came to 10 bases. CDR3 length: 13 residues. The germline gives CDR1 SGHTA, CDR2 FQGTGA. In DNA form, the CDR3 reads TGTGCCAGCAGCGTTGGGGGCTCCGGGGAGCTGTTTTTT. Its translation is CASSVGGSGELFF. Variable domain in full (rest from reference TRBV7-3 and TRBJ2-2): GAGVSQTPSNKVTEKGKYVELRCDPISGHTALYWYRQSLGQGPEFLIYFQGTGAADDSGLPNDRFFAVRPEGSVSTLKIQRTERGDSAVYLCASSVGGSGELFFGEGSRLTVL.

The rearrangement uses TRBV27 and TRBJ1-1; no definite D call. Germline V lookup: CDR1 MNHEY, CDR2 SMNVEV (reference sequence). This CDR3 is 13 amino acids long. Trimming shortened V by 3 bases and J by 0 bases, and 5 bases separated the two germline ends. The CDR3 loop reads CASSLYMNTEAFF. CDR3 DNA sequence: TGTGCCAGCAGTTTGTATATGAACACTGAAGCTTTCTTT.

The chain employs TRBV13 and TRBJ2-1; D may be TRBD1 (5 bases). Germline V gene sequence: CDR1 PRHDT, CDR2 FYEKMQ (reference sequence). The germline V and J ends were trimmed by 5 bases and 9 bases, with 11 bases remaining between them. The CDR3 consists of 12 residues. As DNA, the CDR3 is TGTGCCAGCAGCGATCAGGGCAGTGAGCAGTTCTTC. This sequence encodes CASSDQGSEQFF. The whole variable domain, filled in from reference TRBV13 and TRBJ2-1, reads AAGVIQSPRHLIKEKRETATLKCYPIPRHDTVYWYQQGPGQDPQFLISFYEKMQSDKGSIPDRFSAQQFSDYHSELNMSSLELGDSALYFCASSDQGSEQFFGPGTRLTVL.

V and J are TRBV2 and TRBJ2-7; D possibly corresponds to TRBD2 (6 bases). This CDR3 region has 14 residues. From germline, CDR1 is SNHLY and CDR2 FYNNEI. V was trimmed by 11 bases and J by 1 base, leaving 18 bases between them. CDR3 DNA: TGTGCCCCCCTCCGGGGGACGAAATCCTACGAGCAGTACTTC. It codes for CAPLRGTKSYEQYF. Looking up the rest from reference TRBV2 and TRBJ2-7 gives the full variable domain: EPEVTQTPSHQVTQMGQEVILRCVPISNHLYFYWYRQILGQKVEFLVSFYNNEISEKSEIFDDQFSVERPDGSNFTLKIRSTKLEDSAMYFCAPLRGTKSYEQYFGPGTRLTVT.

The rearrangement links TRBV27 to TRBJ2-6, with D hard to call. Deletions cut 7 bases from V and 0 bases from J, with 10 bases between. The CDR3 runs to 15 residues. Germline-derived CDR1 and CDR2 are MNHEY and SMNVEV (reference sequence). CDR3 loop: CASKLQLSGANVLTF. CDR3 in DNA: TGTGCCAGCAAGTTACAGCTCTCTGGGGCCAACGTCCTGACTTTC. Drawing the rest from reference TRBV27 and TRBJ2-6, the complete variable domain is EAQVTQNPRYLITVTGKKLTVTCSQNMNHEYMSWYRQDPGLGLRQIYYSMNVEVTDKGDVPEGYKVSRKEKRNFPLILESPSPNQTSLYFCASKLQLSGANVLTFGAGSRLTVL.

This clone was detected a few times. This chain connects TRBV6-4 to TRBJ1-2; 8 positions match TRBD1. Germline lookup yields CDR1 MRHNA and CDR2 SNTAGT. V was clipped by 6 bases and J by 0 bases; unmatched bases: 6. There are 15 residues in the CDR3. The CDR3: CASRIGQGPNYGYTF. CDR3 DNA sequence: TGTGCCAGCAGGATTGGACAGGGTCCTAACTATGGCTACACCTTC.